This is a list of T cell receptor beta chains from one sample in a study of patients and donors after allogeneic stem cell transplantation. TCRdb independently ran MiXCR on the RT-PCR reads; one entry per CDR3 protein. The sample has roughly 230,000 distinct CDR3 sequences, roughly an eighth seen once; the top ten hold 11%. Sequences were obtained from blood, either unsorted or a sorted T cell fraction (not recorded which). All receptors derive from a human donor who was either an allogeneic HSCT recipient or a stem cell or donor lymphocyte infusion donor (not recorded which). It is not recorded whose cells these are; they may come from a transplant donor. The CDR3 runs from the conserved cysteine through the conserved F or W. Fields, in order: clone size, V gene, D gene, J gene, CDR3 protein, CDR3 DNA. D genes are given only for firm matches. Only part of the rows carry a size: once, few, many, or a class if the clone is expanded.

clone size: .; V gene: TRBV18; D gene: .; J gene: TRBJ1-4; CDR3 protein: CASSPNKDRYSEKLFF; CDR3 DNA: TGTGCCAGCTCACCGAACAAAGATAGATACAGTGAAAAACTGTTTTTT
clone size: many; V gene: TRBV5-1; D gene: .; J gene: TRBJ2-7; CDR3 protein: CASSFTSLSSYEQYF; CDR3 DNA: TGCGCCAGCAGCTTTACATCCCTTTCATCCTACGAGCAGTACTTC
clone size: .; V gene: TRBV5-1; D gene: .; J gene: TRBJ1-2; CDR3 protein: CASRPRGADNYGYTF; CDR3 DNA: TGCGCCAGCCGCCCGAGGGGGGCTGATAACTATGGCTACACCTTC
clone size: few; V gene: TRBV12-3/TRBV12-4; D gene: TRBD1; J gene: TRBJ2-5; CDR3 protein: CASSFGGTGRGTQYF; CDR3 DNA: TGTGCCAGCAGTTTCGGGGGGACAGGGAGAGGGACCCAGTACTTC
clone size: .; V gene: TRBV6-6; D gene: .; J gene: TRBJ1-2; CDR3 protein: CASRIQDYTF; CDR3 DNA: TGTGCCAGCAGAATCCAGGACTACACCTTC
clone size: few; V gene: TRBV6-1; D gene: .; J gene: TRBJ2-3; CDR3 protein: CASSRTGTPTSTDTQYF; CDR3 DNA: TGTGCCAGCAGTCGTACAGGGACCCCTACTAGCACAGATACGCAGTATTTT
clone size: many; V gene: TRBV20-1; D gene: .; J gene: TRBJ1-1; CDR3 protein: CSVHGPTVRTEAFF; CDR3 DNA: TGCAGTGTTCACGGTCCTACAGTAAGGACTGAAGCTTTCTTT
clone size: few; V gene: TRBV20-1; D gene: .; J gene: TRBJ1-2; CDR3 protein: CSASGARRGYGYTF; CDR3 DNA: TGCAGTGCTAGTGGGGCGCGGAGAGGCTATGGCTACACCTTC
clone size: .; V gene: TRBV9; D gene: TRBD1; J gene: TRBJ1-1; CDR3 protein: CASSTLDRGTEAFF; CDR3 DNA: TGTGCCAGCAGCACCCTCGACAGGGGCACTGAAGCTTTCTTT
clone size: many; V gene: TRBV3-1; D gene: TRBD2; J gene: TRBJ2-1; CDR3 protein: CASSQGQGGRKHNEQFF; CDR3 DNA: TGTGCCAGCAGCCAAGGCCAGGGCGGGAGGAAGCACAATGAGCAGTTCTTC
clone size: few; V gene: TRBV11-2; D gene: .; J gene: TRBJ2-1; CDR3 protein: CASRGGGLYNEQFF; CDR3 DNA: TGTGCCAGCAGGGGGGGGGGGCTCTACAATGAGCAGTTCTTC